These T cell receptor beta chains were read from a single sample in a study of response to subunit inactivated influenza vaccine. TCRdb used MiXCR to reprocess the RT-PCR reads, holding one entry per CDR3 protein. Among hundreds of thousands of distinct CDR3 sequences listed, approximately 14% were seen once. The sample in question was PBMCs from blood, obtained about 13 days after vaccination. These TCRs come from a man in his forties or fifties who received an inactivated influenza vaccine. The CDR3 runs from the conserved cysteine through the conserved F or W. The D gene is left open where the match is weak. Not every row has a clone size; where given, it reads once, few, many or a size class.

TRBV2	-	-	TRBJ2-5	CASRNGGTETQYF	TGTGCCAGCAGGAATGGGGGGACAGAGACCCAGTACTTC
TRBV30	-	-	TRBJ2-3	CAWSVRGTSTDTQYF	TGTGCCTGGAGTGTACGGGGGACTAGCACAGATACGCAGTATTTT
TRBV28	few	TRBD1	TRBJ2-5	CASRSPGTGEETQYF	TGTGCCAGCAGAAGTCCCGGGACAGGGGAAGAGACCCAGTACTTC
TRBV12-3/TRBV12-4	few	-	TRBJ2-4	CASSLGFSGLGNIQYF	TGTGCCAGCAGTTTAGGTTTCTCAGGGCTCGGAAACATTCAGTACTTC
TRBV6-5	-	-	TRBJ1-5	CASRYGGEHSNQPQHF	TGTGCCAGCAGGTATGGGGGCGAGCATAGCAATCAGCCCCAGCATTTT
TRBV25-1	few	-	TRBJ1-2	CASSESSHNYGYTF	TGTGCCAGCAGTGAATCTTCGCATAACTATGGCTACACCTTC
TRBV4-2	few	TRBD1	TRBJ2-1	CASSQGGQGNNEQFF	TGTGCCAGCAGCCAAGGAGGACAGGGTAACAATGAGCAGTTCTTC
TRBV6-1	-	TRBD1	TRBJ2-1	CASTRQGIISYNEQFF	TGTGCCAGCACGCGACAGGGGATAATATCCTACAATGAGCAGTTCTTC
TRBV20-1	once	-	TRBJ2-3	CSAWAYTTDTQYF	TGCAGTGCTTGGGCCTATACCACAGATACGCAGTATTTT
TRBV3-1	-	-	TRBJ2-1	CASSWGDEQFF	TGTGCCAGCAGCTGGGGGGATGAGCAGTTCTTC
TRBV7-2	many	TRBD1	TRBJ2-7	CASSFRDRPYEQYF	TGTGCCAGCAGCTTCCGGGACAGGCCCTACGAGCAGTACTTC
TRBV27	-	TRBD2	TRBJ2-3	CASSFSTSGLGDTQYF	TGTGCCAGCAGTTTTTCGACTAGCGGACTCGGAGATACGCAGTATTTT
TRBV15	-	-	TRBJ2-7	CATSRDQGFYEQYF	TGTGCCACCAGCAGAGATCAGGGTTTCTACGAGCAGTACTTC
TRBV12-3/TRBV12-4	-	TRBD1	TRBJ1-5	CASSLTGVDQPQHF	TGTGCCAGCAGTTTGACAGGGGTTGACCAGCCCCAGCATTTT
TRBV7-9	few	-	TRBJ1-1	CASSQIQGRNTEAFF	TGTGCCAGCAGCCAAATACAGGGCCGGAACACTGAAGCTTTCTTT
TRBV9	few	-	TRBJ2-1	CASSVGLAPNEQFF	TGTGCCAGCAGCGTAGGCCTAGCGCCGAATGAGCAGTTCTTC
TRBV7-2	few	-	TRBJ2-1	CASSLRGGTYFGIYNEQFF	TGTGCCAGCAGCCTCCGGGGCGGGACATATTTCGGGATTTACAATGAGCAGTTCTTC
TRBV4-3	-	TRBD2	TRBJ2-7	CASSQGGLDYEQYF	TGCGCCAGCAGCCAAGGGGGACTAGACTACGAGCAGTACTTC
TRBV4-3	-	-	TRBJ1-6	CASSQDWGPNSPLHF	TGCGCCAGCAGCCAAGATTGGGGGCCTAATTCACCCCTCCACTTT
TRBV7-3	few	-	TRBJ2-3	CASSLTLSSRGTQYF	TGTGCCAGCAGCTTAACGTTGAGTTCGAGGGGGACGCAGTATTTT
TRBV28	few	-	TRBJ2-3	CASSPRTVTDTQYF	TGTGCCAGCAGTCCCCGGACAGTCACAGATACGCAGTATTTT
TRBV29-1	-	TRBD2	TRBJ2-2	CSVLEGGRNTGELFF	TGCAGCGTTTTGGAGGGCGGGAGGAACACCGGGGAGCTGTTTTTT
TRBV7-3	-	-	TRBJ2-7	CASSSTGGEQYF	TGTGCCAGCAGCTCCACAGGTGGCGAGCAGTACTTC
TRBV27	few	-	TRBJ2-1	CASSLWANRVNEQFF	TGTGCCAGCAGTTTATGGGCAAACCGGGTCAATGAGCAGTTCTTC
TRBV6-2/TRBV6-3	-	TRBD2	TRBJ2-1	CTSPLAGGPNMSYNEQFF	TGTACCTCCCCTTTAGCGGGAGGGCCTAACATGTCCTACAATGAGCAGTTCTTC
TRBV12-3/TRBV12-4	many	-	TRBJ2-1	CASSLAASSYNEQFF	TGTGCCAGCAGTTTAGCGGCGAGCTCCTACAATGAGCAGTTCTTC
TRBV24-1	few	-	TRBJ2-7	CATSDFTGNTYEQYF	TGTGCCACCAGTGATTTTACAGGGAATACCTACGAGCAGTACTTC
TRBV5-1	few	TRBD2	TRBJ2-5	CASSRGTSGAQETQYF	TGCGCCAGCAGCCGGGGGACTAGCGGGGCGCAAGAGACCCAGTACTTC
TRBV20-1	many	TRBD2	TRBJ2-2	CSASTHGLVGGELFF	TGCAGTGCTAGCACCCATGGACTAGTTGGCGGGGAGCTGTTTTTT
TRBV11-2	few	-	TRBJ1-2	CASSPDGIGGYTF	TGTGCCAGCAGCCCGGACGGGATTGGTGGCTACACCTTC
TRBV12-3/TRBV12-4	many	-	TRBJ2-7	CASSFGSGSYEQYF	TGTGCCAGCAGTTTCGGGAGCGGTTCCTACGAGCAGTACTTC
TRBV5-1	-	-	TRBJ2-7	CASSLGQPFLYEQYF	TGCGCCAGCAGCTTGGGGCAGCCCTTCCTGTACGAGCAGTACTTC
TRBV15	few	TRBD2	TRBJ2-7	CATSRAIGTSVEQYF	TGTGCCACCAGCAGAGCGATTGGGACTAGCGTCGAGCAGTACTTC
TRBV9	-	TRBD1	TRBJ2-7	CASSPRQGLHEQYF	TGTGCCAGCAGCCCCCGACAGGGCCTTCACGAGCAGTACTTC
TRBV20-1	many	TRBD2	TRBJ2-7	CSSWTSGSAEQYF	TGCAGTTCGTGGACTAGCGGGAGTGCAGAGCAGTACTTC
TRBV6-4	few	TRBD2	TRBJ2-7	CASSEASGGGEQYF	TGTGCCAGCAGTGAGGCTAGCGGGGGAGGCGAGCAGTACTTC
TRBV12-3/TRBV12-4	-	TRBD1	TRBJ1-1	CASSSTRDRTFEAFF	TGTGCCAGCAGTTCCACCCGGGACAGAACATTTGAAGCTTTCTTT